Here is one TCR beta chain with its context. This clonotype has ten or more counts. What antigen it recognizes has not been identified. Per-base quality was not reported, and no clone a single base away is much larger than it. Receptor amplification or capture employed 5' RACE. Sequencing was performed on a NextSeq 500. The TCR library protocol attached unique molecular identifiers to individual cDNA molecules to correct for sequencing error and PCR bias. Sequencing covered both TCR alpha and beta chains, and within each sample the abundances of alpha and beta sequences were tightly co-correlated. The published analysis was carried out like this. V gene, J gene and CDR3 annotation of TCR sequences was performed with Decombinator V4. TCRs were defined as expanded if a significant change between any two time points was detected under a Poisson model with p below 0.0001. Abundances of TCRs were expressed as counts per million after normalisation to the total number of TCRs sequenced in each sample. MAIT TCRs were defined by TRAV1-2 paired with TRAJ12, TRAJ20 or TRAJ33, and iNKT TCRs by TRAV10 paired with TRAJ18. VDJdb, accessed 1 November 2021, was searched for CMV, EBV and SARS-CoV-2 annotated TCRs, excluding TCRs annotated for multiple antigens. The public reads were run again by TCRdb, first through fastp at Q25 and then through MiXCR, and only productive beta chains were kept. All rows with the same CDR3 protein become a single entry with the most common DNA and genes. TCRdb, not the original authors, processed these V and J calls. The sample table lists approximately 30,000 distinct CDR3 sequences, 3% to 4% of them with a count of one. Approximately 8% of the sample belongs to the ten largest clones.

The germline ends are 13 bases apart after V is trimmed by 7 bases and J by 5 bases. The CDR1 and CDR2 encoded by the germline V gene are SGHDT and YYEEEE. Its CDR3 holds 13 amino acids, cysteine through phenylalanine. Only the CDR3 portion is preserved as DNA: 39 bases, with reading frame beginning at the first base. These data come from a study of early T cells in non-severe SARS-CoV-2 infection (dated by TCRdb to the early 2020s). For the study in its entirety: Because TCR sequencing was done on bulk RNA from unsorted whole blood, the alpha and beta chains could not be paired. Broader findings and caveats from the paper: VDJdb matching was skewed toward anti-spike CD8 responses and likely underestimated virus-specific expansions, missing private and CD4 specificities.

This was a case-control study nested in a cohort of healthcare workers in London, UK, who had nasopharyngeal swab PCR tests and blood samples taken every week. Healthcare workers were recruited between 23 and 31 March 2020, during the week of the UK lockdown, and were followed weekly for up to roughly 16 weeks. The receptor's source is an adult who was a healthcare worker with PCR-confirmed SARS-CoV-2 infection or an uninfected control (not recorded which). The sequenced sample was whole blood. The sequence links TRBV5-6 to TRBJ2-1; the D region possibly corresponds to TRBD2 (6 bases align). The CDR3 is CASGGLNDNEQFF. The nucleotides read TGTGCCAGCGGAGGGTTAAACGACAATGAGCAGTTCTTC.